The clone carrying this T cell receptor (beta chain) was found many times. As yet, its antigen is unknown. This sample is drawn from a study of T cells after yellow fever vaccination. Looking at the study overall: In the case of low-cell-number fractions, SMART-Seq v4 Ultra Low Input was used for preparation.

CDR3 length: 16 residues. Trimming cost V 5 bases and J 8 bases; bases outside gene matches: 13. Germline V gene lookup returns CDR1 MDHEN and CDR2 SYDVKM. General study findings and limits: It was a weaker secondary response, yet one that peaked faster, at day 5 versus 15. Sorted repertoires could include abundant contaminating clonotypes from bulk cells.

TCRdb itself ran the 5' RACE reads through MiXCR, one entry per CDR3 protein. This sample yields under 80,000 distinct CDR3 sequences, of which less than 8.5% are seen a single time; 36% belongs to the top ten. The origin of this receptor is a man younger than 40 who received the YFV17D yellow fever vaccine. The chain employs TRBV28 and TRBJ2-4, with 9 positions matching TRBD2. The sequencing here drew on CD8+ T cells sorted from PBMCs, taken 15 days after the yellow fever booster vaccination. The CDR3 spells CASSPSLIAGEDIQYF. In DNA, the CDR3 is TGTGCCAGCAGTCCAAGCCTAATAGCGGGAGAAGACATTCAGTACTTC.